This TCR beta chain was recovered during a study of blood T cell repertoires in COVID-19. Overall study context: Sites across the United States, Italy and Spain contributed samples from acute and convalescent COVID-19. In each case, the material was cDNA or gDNA derived from T cells, B-cell-depleted T cells, or PBMCs.

V lost 4 bases and J 6 bases, leaving 21 bases between the germline ends. CDR1 and CDR2 from the germline V gene are MGHRA and YSYEKL. The CDR3 is 17 amino acids. Libraries were prepared by immunoSEQ multiplex PCR; TCRdb keeps only in-frame clonotypes and omits some of them. There are some 50,000 clones in the sample; roughly nine tenths occur only once, and 6% to 6.5% lies in the top ten. The rearrangement joins TRBV4-1 to TRBJ2-2; possibly TRBD2 for D (6 bases). The source is a man in his sixties or seventies with active COVID-19. The sample comprised peripheral blood. The DNA for the CDR3 is TGCGCCAGCAGCCCCCGGGAGAACGCTAAAGAGGCCGGGGAGCTGTTTTTT. It is translated as CASSPRENAKEAGELFF.